This passage covers 19 T cell receptor beta chains from one sample sequenced in a study of technical replicates of blood from a few donors. Clones were read by immunoSEQ multiplex PCR, and TCRdb kept only the in-frame ones, dropping some. The table shows 9,500 to 15,000 clones, with around 96% occurring only once. The sample taken for sequencing was PBMCs. The receptor set was obtained from a human donor in good health.

The chain joins TRBV21-1 to TRBJ2-5; no DNA check was done on the table's D call, TRBD2. TRBV21-1 is a pseudogene. The CDR3 length is 15 residues. The CDR3 sequence: CASSNERETGETQYF. CDR3 nucleotide sequence: TGTGCCAGCAGCAATGAGCGGGAGACGGGAGAGACCCAGTACTTC.

This chain joins TRBV5-6 and TRBJ2-7; 7 bases are a match to TRBD1. Germline CDR1 and CDR2: SGHDT and YYEEEE. The CDR3 extends over 15 amino acids. Germline trimming cut 4 bases from V and 1 base from J; bases unmatched to any gene: 8. CDR3 sequence (DNA): TGTGCCAGCAGCCTTCACCCGACAGGGTCCTACGAGCAGTACTTC. Amino acid sequence: CASSLHPTGSYEQYF.

This chain uses TRBV28 with TRBJ2-7; 9 nucleotides align to TRBD1. This CDR3 is built from 15 residues. Looked up from germline, CDR1 is MDHEN and CDR2 is SYDVKM. Germline trimming cut 6 bases from V and 1 base from J; bases unmatched to any gene: 7. DNA of the CDR3: TGTGCCAGCAGCCATGGGACAGGGCCTTCCTACGAGCAGTACTTC. This translates into CASSHGTGPSYEQYF. The complete variable domain, with remaining parts taken from reference TRBV28 and TRBJ2-7, reads DVKVTQSSRYLVKRTGEKVFLECVQDMDHENMFWYRQDPGLGLRLIYFSYDVKMKEKGDIPEGYSVSREKKERFSLILESASTNQTSMYLCASSHGTGPSYEQYFGPGTRLTVT.

The V gene is TRBV4-2, the J gene TRBJ2-6; 9 bases align to TRBD1. Germline trimming cut 1 base from V and 2 bases from J; bases unmatched to any gene: 3. The germline gives CDR1 LGHNA, CDR2 YNFKEQ. This CDR3 comprises 17 residues. CDR3 region: CASSQGTGVTGANVLTF. In DNA, the CDR3 is TGTGCCAGCAGCCAAGGGACAGGGGTTACTGGGGCCAACGTCCTGACTTTC.

The chain carries TRBV30 and TRBJ2-1, with 7 bases aligning to TRBD2. CDR3 length equals 17 residues. V was pared by 2 bases and J by 0 bases, with 10 bases of the junction left unmatched. The germline V gene has CDR1 GTSNPN and CDR2 SVGIG (reference sequence). For the CDR3, the DNA is TGTGCCTGGAGTCCGTGGGGCGGGGGAAGCTCCTACAATGAGCAGTTCTTC. Translation gives CAWSPWGGGSSYNEQFF.

The CDR3 nucleotides read TGTGCCAGCAGTGGATTGGCGGCCGGGGAGCTGTTTTTT. Its translation is CASSGLAAGELFF. The rearrangement joins TRBV2 to TRBJ2-2; the D is unclear. V was clipped by 4 bases and J by 6 bases, with 9 bases between them. The CDR3 runs 13 residues. Germline V CDR1 and CDR2: SNHLY, FYNNEI.

V usage is TRBV10-1 and J usage is TRBJ1-1; D remains ambiguous. Per the germline V gene, CDR1 is WNHNN and CDR2 is SYGVQD (reference sequence). This CDR3 contains 13 residues. The V gene lost 4 bases and the J gene lost 1 base, with 7 bases spanning the gap. This CDR3 reads CASSAQANTEAFF. As DNA, the CDR3 is TGCGCCAGCAGTGCTCAGGCGAACACTGAAGCTTTCTTT.

The V gene is TRBV27, the J gene TRBJ1-2; D is unclear. Germline V CDR1 and CDR2: MNHEY, SMNVEV (reference sequence). The CDR3 has 16 amino acids. The V gene lost 2 bases and the J gene lost 1 base, with 14 bases spanning the gap. DNA for the CDR3: TGTGCCAGCAGTTTAACGTCGGGTACGGATAACTATGGCTACACCTTC. This codes for CASSLTSGTDNYGYTF.

The CDR3: CASSLDGYTGYTGELFF. CDR3 bases: TGTGCCAGCAGCTTAGATGGTTATACCGGTTATACCGGGGAGCTGTTTTTT. The chain joins TRBV11-2 to TRBJ2-2, with unresolved D. The CDR3 loop spans 17 amino acids. Trimming shortened V by 0 bases and J by 5 bases, and 16 bases separated the two germline ends. In germline, CDR1 is SGHAT, CDR2 FQNNGV.

The gene calls are TRBV7-2 and TRBJ2-1; 11 nucleotides agree with TRBD1. Germline-derived CDR1 and CDR2 are SGHTA and FQGNSA. The V segment lost 6 bases and the J segment 3 bases; nucleotides outside the gene matches: 4. This CDR3 is 15 amino acids long. CDR3 DNA sequence: TGTGCCAGCAGTCCCGGGACAGGGGGCTACAATGAGCAGTTCTTC. As protein: CASSPGTGGYNEQFF.

This clone was recorded only once. The V and J genes are TRBV29-1 and TRBJ2-3, with TRBD1 matching 9 bases. Trimming removed 6 bases from V and 3 bases from J; junction bases left unmatched: 7. This CDR3 region has 14 residues. In germline, CDR1 is SQVTM, CDR2 ANQGSEA. The CDR3 here is CSVVTGGITDTQYF. CDR3 bases: TGCAGCGTCGTCACAGGGGGCATTACAGATACGCAGTATTTT.

This chain links TRBV19 with TRBJ2-2, with D possibly TRBD1 on 5 matching bases. Germline loops: CDR1 LNHDA, CDR2 SQIVND (reference sequence). The CDR3 sequence is 15 residues long. Between the trimmed V and J ends, which lost 5 bases and 0 bases, there was a span of 10 bases. CDR3 in amino acids: CASSPGHSNTGELFF. CDR3 nucleotide sequence: TGTGCCAGTAGTCCAGGGCATTCGAACACCGGGGAGCTGTTTTTT. Together with reference TRBV19 and TRBJ2-2, the CDR3 gives the full variable domain: DGGITQSPKYLFRKEGQNVTLSCEQNLNHDAMYWYRQDPGQGLRLIYYSQIVNDFQKGDIAEGYSVSREKKESFPLTVTSAQKNPTAFYLCASSPGHSNTGELFFGEGSRLTVL.

V gene TRBV27 combines with J gene TRBJ1-2, with D maybe TRBD1 (6 bases). The CDR3 runs 14 residues. Germline V gene sequence: CDR1 MNHEY, CDR2 SMNVEV (reference sequence). V lost 6 bases and J lost 7, with 18 bases in between. For the CDR3, the DNA is TGTGCCAGCAGACCGCCCTGGGGGGGCCGTGGCTACACCTTC. This encodes CASRPPWGGRGYTF.

The chain uses TRBV28 and TRBJ1-3, with 8 bases aligning to TRBD1. Per germline, CDR1 MDHEN and CDR2 SYDVKM. There are 14 residues in the CDR3. V was pared by 6 bases and J by 2 bases, with 3 bases of the junction left unmatched. In nucleotides, the CDR3 is TGTGCCAGCAGCTTGGACAGGGCTGGAAACACCATATATTTT. Its protein is CASSLDRAGNTIYF.

The chain carries TRBV5-1 and TRBJ2-3; TRBD2 matches at 7 bases. The germline CDR1 and CDR2 sequences are SGHRS and YFSETQ. The CDR3 is 14 amino acids. The V segment lost 4 bases and the J segment 1 base; nucleotides outside the gene matches: 3. The CDR3 nucleotides read TGCGCCAGCAGCCCAGGACTAGGCACAGATACGCAGTATTTT. Amino acid sequence: CASSPGLGTDTQYF.

The chain has TRBV29-1 and TRBJ2-1; 10 nucleotides line up with TRBD2. The CDR3 runs to 17 residues. The V gene end was trimmed by 4 bases and the J gene end by 8 bases; junction bases not matched to a gene: 17. The V gene's germline CDR1 is SQVTM and CDR2 ANQGSEA. The CDR3 nucleotides are TGCAGCGTTGTTCCGCTAGCGGGAGCCGGAAGGGAAGATGAGCAGTTCTTC. It yields the protein CSVVPLAGAGREDEQFF.

This chain links TRBV6-1 with TRBJ1-4; TRBD1 agrees at 7 bases. Germline V gene lookup returns CDR1 MNHNS and CDR2 SASEGT. This CDR3 spans 14 amino acids. With 5 bases clipped from V and 3 bases from J, the junction kept 3 bases outside the gene matches. The DNA for the CDR3 is TGTGCCAGCAGTTCGGGACAGTCTAATGAAAAACTGTTTTTT. Protein: CASSSGQSNEKLFF.

The rearrangement links TRBV18 to TRBJ2-1, with 8 bases identical to TRBD2. Germline V lookup: CDR1 KGHSH, CDR2 LQKENI. This CDR3 comprises 15 residues. J was trimmed by 4 bases and V by 4 bases; bases with no gene match: 6. The CDR3: CASSRTSGRYNEQFF. The DNA of the CDR3 is TGTGCCAGCTCACGAACTAGCGGCAGGTACAATGAGCAGTTCTTC.

The chain recombines TRBV5-4 with TRBJ2-3, with 9 bases that match TRBD2. The V segment lost 4 bases and the J segment 3 bases; nucleotides outside the gene matches: 6. Germline CDR1 is SGHNT and CDR2 is YYREEE (reference sequence). The CDR3 runs to 15 residues. The CDR3 loop is CASSNPSGKTDTQYF. DNA of the CDR3: TGTGCCAGCAGCAACCCTAGCGGGAAAACAGATACGCAGTATTTT.